This is a list of T cell receptor beta chains from one sample in a study of shared clonotypes between healthy human individuals. Profiling relied on immunoSEQ multiplex PCR, and the TCRdb table lists in-frame clones only, not all of them. Among about 2.3 million clones listed, more than 80% were seen once. The material sequenced was naive CD4+ T cells from PBMCs. All receptors derive from a man aged 18 to 29 in good health. Some clones in this sample may be carry-over from other donors' samples. Both conserved end residues are part of each CDR3. The order of the fields is CDR3 length, V gene, D gene, J gene, CDR3 protein. D genes are given only for firm matches.

>13|TRBV6-1|-|TRBJ2-7
CASSELGTYEQYF
>15|TRBV18|TRBD1|TRBJ1-5
CASSPGTGGYQPQHF
>15|TRBV6-5|-|TRBJ1-1
CASSYGGGRSTEAFF
>15|TRBV5-1|TRBD2|TRBJ2-7
CASSFIAGGTYEQYF
>14|TRBV5-1|-|TRBJ1-5
CASSLEGPDQPQHF
>18|TRBV9|TRBD2|TRBJ2-6
CASSETGTSGSGANVLTF
>12|TRBV5-1|-|TRBJ2-3
CASSQEGSAQYF
>14|TRBV19|TRBD2|TRBJ2-1
CASSITRERDEQFF
>15|TRBV6-1|-|TRBJ2-2
CASSEDRPVYGELFF
>13|TRBV7-8|-|TRBJ1-3
CASTHSSGNTIYF
>15|TRBV7-9|-|TRBJ1-2
CASSLANTARYGYTF
>12|TRBV11-2|-|TRBJ2-7
CASSLGLPEQYF
>15|TRBV28|TRBD1|TRBJ2-1
CASSLFRGQGNEQFF
>18|TRBV5-1|TRBD2|TRBJ2-3
CASSLIRTSGKSTDTQYF
>15|TRBV5-4|-|TRBJ1-4
CASSFGGTTNEKLFF
>15|TRBV5-1|-|TRBJ2-1
CASSPTEGGVVEQFF
>17|TRBV7-3|-|TRBJ2-1
CASSPKGGAGSFNEQFF